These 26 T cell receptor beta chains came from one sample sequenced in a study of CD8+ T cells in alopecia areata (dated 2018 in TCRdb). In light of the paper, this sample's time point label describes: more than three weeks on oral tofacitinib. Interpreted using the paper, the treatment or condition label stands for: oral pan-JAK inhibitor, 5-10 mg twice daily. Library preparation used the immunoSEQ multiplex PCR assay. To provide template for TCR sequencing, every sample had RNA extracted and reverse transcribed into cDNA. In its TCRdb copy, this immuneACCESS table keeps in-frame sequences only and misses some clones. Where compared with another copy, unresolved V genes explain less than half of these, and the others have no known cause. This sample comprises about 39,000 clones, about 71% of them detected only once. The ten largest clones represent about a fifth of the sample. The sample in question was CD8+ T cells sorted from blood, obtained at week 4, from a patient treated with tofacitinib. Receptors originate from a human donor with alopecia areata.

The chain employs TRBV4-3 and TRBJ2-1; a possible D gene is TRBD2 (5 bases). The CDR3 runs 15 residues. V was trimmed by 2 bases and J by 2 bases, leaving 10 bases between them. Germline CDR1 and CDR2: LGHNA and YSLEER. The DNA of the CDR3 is TGCGCCAGCAGCCAATCGAGGGCCGCCTACAATGAGCAGTTCTTC. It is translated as CASSQSRAAYNEQFF.

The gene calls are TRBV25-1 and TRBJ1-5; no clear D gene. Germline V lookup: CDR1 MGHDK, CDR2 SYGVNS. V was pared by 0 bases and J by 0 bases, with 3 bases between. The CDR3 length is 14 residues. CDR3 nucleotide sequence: TGTGCCAGCAGTGAATACGGTAGCAATCAGCCCCAGCATTTT. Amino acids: CASSEYGSNQPQHF.

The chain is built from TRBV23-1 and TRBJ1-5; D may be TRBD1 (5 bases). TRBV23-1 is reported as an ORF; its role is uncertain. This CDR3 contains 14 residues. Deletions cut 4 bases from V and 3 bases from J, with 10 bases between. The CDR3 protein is CASSPGTANQPQHF. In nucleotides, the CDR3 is TGCGCCAGCAGTCCCGGGACCGCCAATCAGCCCCAGCATTTT.

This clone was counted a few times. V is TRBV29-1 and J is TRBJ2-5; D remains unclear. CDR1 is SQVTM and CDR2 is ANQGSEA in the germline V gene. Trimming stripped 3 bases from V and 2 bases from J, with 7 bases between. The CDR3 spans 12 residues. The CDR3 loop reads CSVERGQETQYF. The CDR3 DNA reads TGCAGCGTTGAGCGTGGGCAAGAGACCCAGTACTTC. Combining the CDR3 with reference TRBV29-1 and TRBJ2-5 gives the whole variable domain SAVISQKPSRDICQRGTSLTIQCQVDSQVTMMFWYRQQPGQSLTLIATANQGSEATYESGFVIDKFPISRPNLTFSTLTVSNMSPEDSSIYLCSVERGQETQYFGPGTRLLVL.

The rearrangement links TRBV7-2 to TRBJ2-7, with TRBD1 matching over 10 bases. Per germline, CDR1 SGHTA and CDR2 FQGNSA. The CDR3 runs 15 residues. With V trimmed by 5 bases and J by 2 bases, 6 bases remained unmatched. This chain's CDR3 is CASSPGQGPAYEQYF. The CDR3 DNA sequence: TGTGCCAGCAGCCCGGGACAGGGGCCAGCCTACGAGCAGTACTTC.

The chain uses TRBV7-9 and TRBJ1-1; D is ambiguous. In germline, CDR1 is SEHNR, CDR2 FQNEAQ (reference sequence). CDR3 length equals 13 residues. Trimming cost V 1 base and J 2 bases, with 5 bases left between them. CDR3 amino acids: CASSLGDNTEAFF. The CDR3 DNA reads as TGTGCCAGCAGCTTAGGGGATAACACTGAAGCTTTCTTT.

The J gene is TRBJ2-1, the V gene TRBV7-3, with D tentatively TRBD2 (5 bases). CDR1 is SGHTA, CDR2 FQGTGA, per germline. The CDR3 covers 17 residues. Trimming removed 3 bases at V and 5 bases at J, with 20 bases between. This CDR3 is CASSLGLSDERDNEQFF. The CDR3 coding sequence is TGTGCCAGCAGCTTGGGCCTTAGCGACGAGAGGGACAATGAGCAGTTCTTC.

The CDR3 reads CASSLSLGPSEQFF. DNA of the CDR3: TGTGCCAGCAGCTTAAGTTTGGGACCTTCTGAGCAGTTCTTC. The chain combines TRBV7-8 with TRBJ2-1; either TRBD1 or TRBD2 may supply D (5 bases each). Germline V gene data show CDR1 as SGHVS and CDR2 as FQNEAQ. V lost 2 bases and J lost 9, with 14 bases in between. The CDR3 loop spans 14 amino acids. Drawing the rest from reference TRBV7-8 and TRBJ2-1, the complete variable domain is GAGVSQSPRYKVAKRGQDVALRCDPISGHVSLFWYQQALGQGPEFLTYFQNEAQLDKSGLPSDRFFAERPEGSVSTLKIQRTQQEDSAVYLCASSLSLGPSEQFFGPGTRLTVL.

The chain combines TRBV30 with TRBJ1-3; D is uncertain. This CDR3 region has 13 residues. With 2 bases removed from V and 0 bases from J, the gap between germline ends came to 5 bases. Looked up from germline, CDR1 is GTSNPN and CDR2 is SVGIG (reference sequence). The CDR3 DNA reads TGTGCCTGGAGTCCGTTCTCTGGAAACACCATATATTTT. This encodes CAWSPFSGNTIYF.

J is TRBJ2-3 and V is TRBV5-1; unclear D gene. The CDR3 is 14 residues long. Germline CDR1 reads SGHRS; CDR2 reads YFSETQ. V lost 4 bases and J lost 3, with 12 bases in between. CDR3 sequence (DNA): TGCGCCAGCAGCATCCTGGGCCCTACAGATACGCAGTATTTT. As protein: CASSILGPTDTQYF.

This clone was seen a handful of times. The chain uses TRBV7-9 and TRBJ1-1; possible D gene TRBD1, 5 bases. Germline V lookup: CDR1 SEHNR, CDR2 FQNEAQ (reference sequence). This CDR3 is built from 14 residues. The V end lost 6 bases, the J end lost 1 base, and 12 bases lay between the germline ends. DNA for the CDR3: TGTGCCAGCAGTCGAACAGACAGGAACACTGAAGCTTTCTTT. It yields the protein CASSRTDRNTEAFF.

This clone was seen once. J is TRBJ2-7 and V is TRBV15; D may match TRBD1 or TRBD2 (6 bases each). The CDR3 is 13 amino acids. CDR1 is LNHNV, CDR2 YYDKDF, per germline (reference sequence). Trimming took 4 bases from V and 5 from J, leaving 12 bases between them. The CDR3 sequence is CATSNPGADEQYF. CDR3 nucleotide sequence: TGTGCCACCAGCAACCCGGGGGCAGACGAGCAGTACTTC.

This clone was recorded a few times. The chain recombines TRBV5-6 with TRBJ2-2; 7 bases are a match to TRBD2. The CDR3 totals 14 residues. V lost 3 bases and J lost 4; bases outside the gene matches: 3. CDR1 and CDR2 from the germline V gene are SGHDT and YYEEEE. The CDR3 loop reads CASSSSGLTGELFF. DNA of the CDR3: TGTGCCAGCAGCTCTAGCGGACTCACCGGGGAGCTGTTTTTT.

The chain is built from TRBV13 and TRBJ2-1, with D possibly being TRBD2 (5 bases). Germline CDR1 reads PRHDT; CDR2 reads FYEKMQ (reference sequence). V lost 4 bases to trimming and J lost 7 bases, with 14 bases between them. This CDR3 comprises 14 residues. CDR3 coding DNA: TGTGCCAGCAGCTCTCGGACTCATTGGAATGAGCAGTTCTTC. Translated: CASSSRTHWNEQFF.

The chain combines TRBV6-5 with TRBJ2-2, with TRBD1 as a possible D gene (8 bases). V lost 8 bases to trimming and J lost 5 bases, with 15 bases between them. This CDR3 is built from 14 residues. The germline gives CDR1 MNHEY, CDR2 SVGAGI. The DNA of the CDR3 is TGTGCCAGCGGCGTACAGGGGGGGACCGGGGAGCTGTTTTTT. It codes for CASGVQGGTGELFF.

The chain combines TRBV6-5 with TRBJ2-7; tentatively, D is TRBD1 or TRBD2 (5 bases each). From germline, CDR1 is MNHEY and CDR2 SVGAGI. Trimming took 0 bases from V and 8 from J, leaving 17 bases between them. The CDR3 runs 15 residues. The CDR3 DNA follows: TGTGCCAGCAGTTACTCGTCCGGGGCCCTGGGCAAGCAGTACTTC. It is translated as CASSYSSGALGKQYF.

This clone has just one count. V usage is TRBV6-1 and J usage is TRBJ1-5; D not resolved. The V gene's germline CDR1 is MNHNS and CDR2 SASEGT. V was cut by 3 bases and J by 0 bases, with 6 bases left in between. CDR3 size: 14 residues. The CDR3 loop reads CASSEPYSNQPQHF. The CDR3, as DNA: TGTGCCAGCAGTGAGCCTTATAGCAATCAGCCCCAGCATTTT.

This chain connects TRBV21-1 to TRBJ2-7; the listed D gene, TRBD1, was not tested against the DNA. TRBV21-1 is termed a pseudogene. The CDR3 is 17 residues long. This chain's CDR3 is CASSRGQGAMDFYEQYF. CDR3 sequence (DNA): TGTGCCAGCAGCAGGGGACAGGGGGCGATGGATTTCTACGAGCAGTACTTC.

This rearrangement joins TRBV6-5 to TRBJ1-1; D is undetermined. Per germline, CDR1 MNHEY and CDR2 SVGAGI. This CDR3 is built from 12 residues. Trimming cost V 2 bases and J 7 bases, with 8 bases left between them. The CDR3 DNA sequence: TGTGCCAGCAGTTACACGCAGGTTGAAGCTTTCTTT. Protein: CASSYTQVEAFF.

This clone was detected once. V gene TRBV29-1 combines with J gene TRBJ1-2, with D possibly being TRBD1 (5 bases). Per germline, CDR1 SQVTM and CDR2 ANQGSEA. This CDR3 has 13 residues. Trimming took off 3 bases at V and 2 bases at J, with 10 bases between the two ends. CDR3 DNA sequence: TGCAGCGTTGACACAGGAAGAAACTATGGCTACACCTTC. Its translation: CSVDTGRNYGYTF. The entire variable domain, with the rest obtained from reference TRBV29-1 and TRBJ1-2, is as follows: SAVISQKPSRDICQRGTSLTIQCQVDSQVTMMFWYRQQPGQSLTLIATANQGSEATYESGFVIDKFPISRPNLTFSTLTVSNMSPEDSSIYLCSVDTGRNYGYTFGSGTRLTVV.

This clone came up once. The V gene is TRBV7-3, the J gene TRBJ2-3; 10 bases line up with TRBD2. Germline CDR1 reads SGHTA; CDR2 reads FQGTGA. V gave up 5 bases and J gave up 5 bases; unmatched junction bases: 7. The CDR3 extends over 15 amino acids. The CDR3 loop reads CASSQSGGAGDTQYF. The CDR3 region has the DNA TGTGCCAGCAGCCAAAGCGGGGGGGCTGGAGATACGCAGTATTTT.

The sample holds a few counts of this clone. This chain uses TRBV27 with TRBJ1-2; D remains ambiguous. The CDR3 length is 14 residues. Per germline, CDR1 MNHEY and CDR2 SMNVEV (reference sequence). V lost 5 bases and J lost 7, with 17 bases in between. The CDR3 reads CASSPHRRARGYTF. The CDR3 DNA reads TGTGCCAGCAGTCCGCACAGAAGGGCTCGTGGCTACACCTTC.

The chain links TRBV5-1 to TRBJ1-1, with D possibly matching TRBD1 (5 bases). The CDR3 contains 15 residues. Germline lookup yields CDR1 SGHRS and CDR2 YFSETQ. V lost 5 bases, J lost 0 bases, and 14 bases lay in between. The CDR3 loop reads CASRTPGGMNTEAFF. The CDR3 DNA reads TGCGCCAGCAGAACCCCCGGGGGGATGAACACTGAAGCTTTCTTT.

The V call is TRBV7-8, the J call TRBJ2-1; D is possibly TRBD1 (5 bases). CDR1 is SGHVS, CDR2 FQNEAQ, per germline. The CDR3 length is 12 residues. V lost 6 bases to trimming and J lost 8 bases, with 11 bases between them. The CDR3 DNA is TGTGCCAGCAGTCCCGGACACGATGAGCAGTTCTTC. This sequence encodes CASSPGHDEQFF.

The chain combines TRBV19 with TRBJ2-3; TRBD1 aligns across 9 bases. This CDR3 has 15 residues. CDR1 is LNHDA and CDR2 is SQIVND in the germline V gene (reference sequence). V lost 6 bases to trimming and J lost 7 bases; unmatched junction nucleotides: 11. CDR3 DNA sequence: TGTGCCAGTAGGGGACAGGGTAAAGTGAGGAATACGCAGTATTTT. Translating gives CASRGQGKVRNTQYF.

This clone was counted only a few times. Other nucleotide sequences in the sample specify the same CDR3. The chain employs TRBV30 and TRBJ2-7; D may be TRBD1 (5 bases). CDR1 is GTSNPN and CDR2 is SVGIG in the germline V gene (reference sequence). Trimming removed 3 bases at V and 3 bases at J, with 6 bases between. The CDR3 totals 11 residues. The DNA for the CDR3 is TGTGCCTGGAGCACAGGCTACGAGCAGTACTTC. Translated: CAWSTGYEQYF.